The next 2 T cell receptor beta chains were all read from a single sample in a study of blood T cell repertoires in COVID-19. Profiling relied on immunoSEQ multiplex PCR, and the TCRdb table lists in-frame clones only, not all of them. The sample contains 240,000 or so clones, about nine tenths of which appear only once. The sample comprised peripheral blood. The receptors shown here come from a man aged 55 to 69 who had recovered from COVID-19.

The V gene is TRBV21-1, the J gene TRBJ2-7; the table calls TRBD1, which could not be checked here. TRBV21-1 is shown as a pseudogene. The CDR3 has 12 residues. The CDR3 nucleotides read TGTGCCAGCAGACAGACGGAATACGAGCAGTACGTC. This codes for CASRQTEYEQYV.

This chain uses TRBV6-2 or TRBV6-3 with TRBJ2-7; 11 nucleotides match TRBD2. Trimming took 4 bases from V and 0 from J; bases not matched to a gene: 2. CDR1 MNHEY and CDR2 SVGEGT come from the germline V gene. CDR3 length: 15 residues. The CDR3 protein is CASSSGTSGSYEQYV. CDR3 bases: TGTGCCAGCAGTTCCGGGACTAGCGGCTCCTACGAGCAGTACGTC.